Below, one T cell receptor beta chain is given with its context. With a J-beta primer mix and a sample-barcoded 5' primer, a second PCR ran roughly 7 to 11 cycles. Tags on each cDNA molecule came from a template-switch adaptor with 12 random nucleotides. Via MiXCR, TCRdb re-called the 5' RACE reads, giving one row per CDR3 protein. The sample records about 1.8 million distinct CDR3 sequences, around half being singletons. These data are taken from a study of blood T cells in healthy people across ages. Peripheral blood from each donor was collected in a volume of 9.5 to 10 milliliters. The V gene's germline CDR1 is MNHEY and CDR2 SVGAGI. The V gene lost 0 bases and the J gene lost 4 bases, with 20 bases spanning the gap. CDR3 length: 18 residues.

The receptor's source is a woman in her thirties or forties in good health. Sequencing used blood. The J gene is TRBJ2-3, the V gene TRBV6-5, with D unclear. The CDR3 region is CASSYSRPSPLWADTQYF. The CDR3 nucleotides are TGTGCCAGCAGTTACTCGAGGCCCTCTCCCCTATGGGCAGATACGCAGTATTTT.